The 16 T cell receptor beta chains presented below share a single source sample, sequenced in a study of blood T cell repertoires in COVID-19. Sequencing was performed with immunoSEQ multiplex PCR; in TCRdb, only in-frame clones are kept and a portion is missing. The sample holds over 200,000 clones, around nine tenths seen once. The sequenced material came from PBMCs or T cells enriched from blood (not recorded which). These receptor sequences come from a man younger than 45 who had recovered from COVID-19.

This sequence joins TRBV6-8 and TRBJ1-2; D is ambiguous. The CDR3 has 15 residues. The V gene lost 5 bases and the J gene lost 2 bases, with 15 bases spanning the gap. Germline V gives CDR1 MNHGY, CDR2 SAAAGT. CDR3 loop: CASSMDHGVNYGYTF. CDR3 nucleotides: TGTGCCAGCAGTATGGATCACGGGGTAAACTATGGCTACACCTTC.

In regard to this clone: The sample carries other DNA sequences with the same CDR3. The rearrangement links TRBV10-1 to TRBJ2-1; TRBD2 aligns across 7 bases. The germline V gene has CDR1 WNHNN and CDR2 SYGVQD (reference sequence). The CDR3 loop spans 11 amino acids. V lost 6 bases and J lost 8; bases outside the gene matches: 1. CDR3 in amino acids: CASSGGYEQFF. The DNA of the CDR3 is TGCGCCAGCAGCGGGGGGTATGAGCAGTTCTTC.

V and J are TRBV15 and TRBJ2-3, with TRBD1 identical over 8 bases. With 2 bases clipped from V and 5 bases from J, the junction kept 6 bases outside the gene matches. CDR3 length equals 15 residues. Per germline, CDR1 LNHNV and CDR2 YYDKDF (reference sequence). CDR3 nucleotide sequence: TGTGCCACCAGCAGACCGTCAGGGGGCAAAGATACGCAGTATTTT. Protein product: CATSRPSGGKDTQYF.

The chain joins TRBV6-2 or TRBV6-3 to TRBJ2-5, with D perhaps matching TRBD1 (6 bases). Germline CDR1 MNHEY, CDR2 SVGEGT. The CDR3 is 14 residues long. V lost 6 bases and J lost 0, with 11 bases in between. Here the CDR3 reads CASRPTGNQETQYF. Here the CDR3 DNA reads TGTGCCAGCAGACCTACAGGGAACCAAGAGACCCAGTACTTC.

The CDR3 nucleotides read TGTGCCAGCAGTGAGGCCTCTGGTAACTATGGCTACACCTTC. Encoded protein: CASSEASGNYGYTF. V is TRBV2 and J is TRBJ1-2; D not certain. Germline values: CDR1 SNHLY, CDR2 FYNNEI. The CDR3 is 14 residues long. V lost 3 bases and J lost 1, with 9 bases in between.

V gene TRBV7-9 combines with J gene TRBJ1-2, with a weak D call TRBD1 (6 bases). The CDR3 is 12 residues long. Trimming cost V 5 bases and J 8 bases, with 12 bases left between them. CDR1 and CDR2 from the germline V gene are SEHNR and FQNEAQ (reference sequence). The CDR3 reads CASSTRTAGYTF. In DNA form, the CDR3 reads TGTGCCAGCAGCACCCGGACAGCCGGCTACACCTTC.

This clone was seen just once. The rearrangement uses TRBV6-5 and TRBJ1-2, with TRBD1 identical over 7 bases. Germline lookup yields CDR1 MNHEY and CDR2 SVGAGI. The length of the CDR3 is 13 residues. J lost 4 bases, V lost 4 bases, and 3 bases had no gene match. The CDR3 sequence: CASSLTGIYGYTF. The CDR3, as DNA: TGTGCCAGCAGTTTGACAGGGATCTATGGCTACACCTTC.

The table lists this clone with a few counts. This chain connects TRBV20-1 to TRBJ2-1, with D perhaps matching TRBD2 (6 bases). The CDR3 extends over 11 amino acids. Germline V gene lookup returns CDR1 DFQATT and CDR2 SNEGSKA (reference sequence). The germline V and J ends were trimmed by 3 bases and 7 bases, with 7 bases remaining between them. DNA of the CDR3: TGCAGTGCTAGTGGACTAAATGAGCAGTTCTTC. This gives the protein CSASGLNEQFF.

The chain employs TRBV2 and TRBJ2-1; D gene ambiguous. Germline V gene sequence: CDR1 SNHLY, CDR2 FYNNEI. V shed 7 bases and J shed 3 bases, with 13 bases lying between them. The CDR3 runs 14 residues. The CDR3 spells CASKGQLLYNEQFF. In DNA, the CDR3 is TGTGCCAGCAAAGGTCAACTACTCTACAATGAGCAGTTCTTC.

This clone showed up just a few times. The rearrangement uses TRBV7-9 and TRBJ2-3, with unresolved D. From germline, CDR1 is SEHNR and CDR2 FQNEAQ (reference sequence). The CDR3 length is 13 residues. Trimming pared 2 bases from V and 4 bases from J, leaving 7 bases between. The CDR3 sequence is CASSLNSADTQYF. CDR3 in DNA: TGTGCCAGCAGCTTAAACTCGGCAGATACGCAGTATTTT.

V gene TRBV5-5 combines with J gene TRBJ1-1, with 7 bases matching TRBD1. Trimming took 1 base from V and 11 from J; bases not matched to a gene: 8. This CDR3 is built from 13 residues. CDR1 and CDR2 from the germline V gene are SGHKS and YYEKEE (reference sequence). This chain's CDR3 is CASSLRQGDPAFF. The CDR3 DNA follows: TGTGCCAGCAGCTTGCGACAGGGAGATCCCGCTTTCTTT.

This rearrangement joins TRBV3-1 (or the pseudogene TRBV3-2) to TRBJ2-7; 8 positions agree with TRBD1. The CDR3 consists of 17 residues. The trim removed 4 bases at V and 4 bases at J, leaving 15 bases unmatched. From germline, CDR1 is LGHDT and CDR2 YNNKEL (reference sequence). CDR3 coding DNA: TGTGCCAGCAGCCCGGCCCCAACCGGGACAGGCCGTTACGAGCAGTACTTC. This translates into CASSPAPTGTGRYEQYF.

This sequence joins TRBV7-3 and TRBJ2-7; D ambiguous. Deletions cut 5 bases from V and 0 bases from J, with 11 bases between. Germline CDR1 is SGHTA and CDR2 is FQGTGA. This CDR3 is built from 14 residues. The CDR3 DNA sequence: TGTGCCAGCAGCCAGTCGCGGAGCTCCTACGAGCAGTACTTC. Translation gives CASSQSRSSYEQYF.

The chain employs TRBV18 and TRBJ1-1, with a possible D match to TRBD1 (5 bases). The V and J ends lost 1 base and 0 bases respectively, with 18 bases between them. Germline CDR1 KGHSH, CDR2 LQKENI. This CDR3 region has 18 residues. CDR3 in DNA: TGTGCCAGCTCACCACGACAGCCCGCCGGGGGAATGAACACTGAAGCTTTCTTT. Translated, it gives CASSPRQPAGGMNTEAFF.

This clone was seen only once. The rearrangement links TRBV28 to TRBJ1-2; 7 nucleotides agree with TRBD1. Germline CDR1 MDHEN, CDR2 SYDVKM. This CDR3 is built from 16 residues. The trim removed 8 bases at V and 4 bases at J, leaving 16 bases unmatched. The CDR3 protein is CASDLKGTAGSYGYTF. The DNA of the CDR3 is TGTGCCAGCGACCTAAAGGGGACAGCCGGATCCTATGGCTACACCTTC.

The rearrangement joins TRBV28 to TRBJ2-1, with TRBD2 identical over 9 bases. This CDR3 is built from 14 residues. Trimming removed 6 bases from V and 11 bases from J; junction bases left unmatched: 11. CDR1 and CDR2 (germline): MDHEN, SYDVKM. The CDR3 nucleotides are TGTGCCAGCAGGATTAGCGGGAGCCCACGGCAGCAGTTCTTC. Translating it yields CASRISGSPRQQFF. The full variable domain, rest sourced from reference TRBV28 and TRBJ2-1, is DVKVTQSSRYLVKRTGEKVFLECVQDMDHENMFWYRQDPGLGLRLIYFSYDVKMKEKGDIPEGYSVSREKKERFSLILESASTNQTSMYLCASRISGSPRQQFFGPGTRLTVL.